Reported below is one TCR beta chain. As yet, its antigen is unknown. The entry originates in a study of cytomegalovirus exposure and HLA in healthy donors. Study-level findings and limits: The authors enumerated some 160 TCR beta chains as linked to cytomegalovirus. Most TCR beta V segments were productive about 87% or about 30% of the time in an earlier analysis.

V dropped 3 bases and J dropped 3 bases, with 21 bases sitting between them. The CDR3 contains 17 residues. The germline gives CDR1 SNHLY, CDR2 FYNNEI. PCR involved 60 Vbeta and 13 Jbeta primers. The data were produced by immunoSEQ multiplex PCR, yet TCRdb's version contains in-frame clones alone and is incomplete. The data contain 100,000 or so clones, 75% to 85% of them singletons. This chain links TRBV2 with TRBJ2-7; D uncertain. The sample taken for sequencing was PBMCs. The clonotype originates from a female donor in good health and CMV-seropositive. The CDR3 DNA follows: TGTGCCAGCAGTGATTTCCCAGTTGAGACTGGCCTCTACGAGCAGTACTTC. This codes for CASSDFPVETGLYEQYF.